Sequencing of this TCR beta chain was carried out in a study of tumor and adjacent non-tumor tissue in lung cancer. About the research overall: Histology: under 15 adenocarcinoma, a couple of squamous cell carcinoma, 1 small cell lung cancer.

Study-wide findings and caveats: Tumor repertoires had a smaller top 100 clone share than normal lung.

TCRbeta libraries were built with three rounds of nested PCR, modified from ARM-PCR. TCRdb passed the multiplex PCR reads through MiXCR, listing each CDR3 protein once. The sample has more than 70,000 distinct CDR3 sequences; more than 60% are singletons. This sample's RNA came from whole unsorted tissue. The CDR3 runs to 14 residues. Germline V lookup: CDR1 DFQATT, CDR2 SNEGSKA (reference sequence). V shed 8 bases, J shed 4 bases, and the junction held 9 bases outside the gene matches. With respect to this clonotype: Its antigen is not known.

The source is a man between 65 and 79 years old with non-small cell lung cancer. The specimen was lung tumor tissue. The V call is TRBV20-1, the J call TRBJ2-7; 12 nucleotides line up with TRBD2. DNA of the CDR3: TGCAGTTCGGAAGGACTAGCGGGGCGATACGAGCAGTACTTC. Its translation: CSSEGLAGRYEQYF.